This T cell receptor (beta chain) was sequenced during a study of blood T cell repertoires in COVID-19. The wider study: Spain, Italy and the United States supplied samples that represented acute and convalescent COVID-19. Nucleic acid was either cDNA or gDNA, and it came from T cells, B-cell-depleted T cells, or PBMCs.

In the source study's methods: Quantification of nucleated cells was approximated via reference gene primer amplification. Clones were sequenced by immunoSEQ multiplex PCR, and TCRdb holds only the in-frame ones, with some missing. V and J calls and clone size are given by that table; D and trimming were obtained from the DNA. The sample includes 200,000 to 250,000 clones, around 84% of them seen just once. The specimen sequenced was peripheral blood. The source is a woman in her sixties or seventies who had recovered from COVID-19.

The CDR3 region is CASSLLGGGANTEAFF. The CDR3, as DNA: TGTGCCAGCAGCTTACTCGGAGGGGGGGCGAACACTGAAGCTTTCTTT. The chain uses TRBV5-5 and TRBJ1-1; D may be TRBD1 (6 bases). V was clipped by 2 bases and J by 1 base, with 15 bases between them. Germline lookup yields CDR1 SGHKS and CDR2 YYEKEE (reference sequence). The CDR3 consists of 16 residues.